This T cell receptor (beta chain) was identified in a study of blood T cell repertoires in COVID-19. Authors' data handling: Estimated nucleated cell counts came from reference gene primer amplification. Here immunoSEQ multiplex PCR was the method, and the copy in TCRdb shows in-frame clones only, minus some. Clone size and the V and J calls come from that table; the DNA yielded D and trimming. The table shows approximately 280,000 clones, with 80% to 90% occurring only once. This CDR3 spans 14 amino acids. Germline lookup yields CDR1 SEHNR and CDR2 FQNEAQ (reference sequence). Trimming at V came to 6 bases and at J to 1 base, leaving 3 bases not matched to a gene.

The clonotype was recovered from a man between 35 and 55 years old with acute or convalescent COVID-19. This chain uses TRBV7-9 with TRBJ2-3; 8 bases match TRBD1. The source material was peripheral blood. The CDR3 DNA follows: TGTGCCAGCAGTACAGGGGGTGGCACAGATACGCAGTATTTT. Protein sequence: CASSTGGGTDTQYF.